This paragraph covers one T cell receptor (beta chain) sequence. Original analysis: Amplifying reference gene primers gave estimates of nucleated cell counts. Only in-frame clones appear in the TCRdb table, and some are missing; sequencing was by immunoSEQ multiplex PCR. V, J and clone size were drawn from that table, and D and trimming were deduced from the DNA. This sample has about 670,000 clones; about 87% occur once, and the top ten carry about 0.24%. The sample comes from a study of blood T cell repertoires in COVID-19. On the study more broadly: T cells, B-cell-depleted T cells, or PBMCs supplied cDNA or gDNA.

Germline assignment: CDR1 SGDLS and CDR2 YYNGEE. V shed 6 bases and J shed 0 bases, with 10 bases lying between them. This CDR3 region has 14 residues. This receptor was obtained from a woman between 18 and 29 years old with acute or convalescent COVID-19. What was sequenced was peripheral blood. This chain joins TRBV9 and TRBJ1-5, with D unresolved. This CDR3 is CASNPTPSNQPQHF. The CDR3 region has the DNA TGTGCCAGCAACCCAACACCTAGCAATCAGCCCCAGCATTTT.